Sequencing of this TCR beta chain was carried out in a study of blood T cell repertoires in COVID-19. The overall study: Some COVID-19 samples were acute and others convalescent; all came from the United States, Italy and Spain. The analysed material was cDNA or gDNA that came from T cells, B-cell-depleted T cells, or PBMCs.

Original handling: Counts of nucleated cells, estimated from reference gene primer amplification, were obtained. Some clones are missing from TCRdb's copy, which holds only in-frame ones; the method was immunoSEQ multiplex PCR. V and J calls and clone size are as listed in that table; D and trimming were resolved from the DNA. The sample has about 200,000 clones, approximately 85% seen once. CDR1 is SGDLS, CDR2 YYNGEE, per germline. V dropped 0 bases and J dropped 2 bases, with 9 bases sitting between them. This CDR3 is built from 15 residues. The J gene is TRBJ2-1, the V gene TRBV9, with a weak D call TRBD2 (5 bases). The sequenced material came from peripheral blood. This receptor was taken from a human donor with active or convalescent COVID-19. The donor label of this sample is uncertain. CDR3: CASSVEAAAYNEQFF. The CDR3 nucleotides read TGTGCCAGCAGCGTAGAAGCGGCAGCCTACAATGAGCAGTTCTTC.